This T cell receptor beta chain was identified in a study of blood T cells in healthy people across ages. A J-beta primer mix and a sample-barcoded 5' primer were used in a second PCR of about 7 to 12 cycles. TCRdb redid the calling of the 5' RACE reads with MiXCR, one entry per CDR3 protein. The sample has just over 800,000 distinct CDR3 sequences, approximately 65% seen once. CDR1 SGHNT and CDR2 YYREEE come from the germline V gene (reference sequence). The CDR3 sequence is 14 residues long. Of note for this clonotype: One end of the junction varies from germline; a read error may be responsible.

This chain uses TRBV5-4 with TRBJ2-7; tentatively, D is TRBD2 (5 bases). The TCR was taken from a young man in good health. The sequenced material came from blood. CDR3 sequence: CTSSLRGYSYEQYF. CDR3 in DNA: TGTACCAGCAGCTTACGAGGGTACTCCTACGAGCAGTACTTC.